The T cell receptor beta chain under discussion was sequenced for a study of T cells in Graves' hyperthyroidism and ophthalmopathy. Trimming cost V 4 bases and J 1 base, with 13 bases left between them. From germline, CDR1 is GTSNPN and CDR2 SVGIG (reference sequence). CDR3 length: 15 amino acids. The CDR3 regions of TCR beta were amplified from RNA transcripts. The HTBI primer set was used in a first-round RT-PCR of the TCR CDR3. MiXCR, run by TCRdb on the multiplex PCR reads, gives a single entry per CDR3 protein. The table has some 720,000 distinct CDR3 sequences, around 15% seen once. The chain carries TRBV30 and TRBJ2-2; unclear D gene. This receptor was taken from a man younger than 35 with Graves' hyperthyroidism. The sample was blood. DNA of the CDR3: TGTGCCTGGACCGCCCGGACGGAGAACACCGGGGAGCTGTTTTTT. This translates into CAWTARTENTGELFF. Based on the CDR3 plus reference TRBV30 and TRBJ2-2, the full variable domain is SQTIHQWPATLVQPVGSPLSLECTVEGTSNPNLYWYRQAAGRGLQLLFYSVGIGQISSEVPQNLSASRPQDRQFILSSKKLLLSDSGFYLCAWTARTENTGELFFGEGSRLTVL.